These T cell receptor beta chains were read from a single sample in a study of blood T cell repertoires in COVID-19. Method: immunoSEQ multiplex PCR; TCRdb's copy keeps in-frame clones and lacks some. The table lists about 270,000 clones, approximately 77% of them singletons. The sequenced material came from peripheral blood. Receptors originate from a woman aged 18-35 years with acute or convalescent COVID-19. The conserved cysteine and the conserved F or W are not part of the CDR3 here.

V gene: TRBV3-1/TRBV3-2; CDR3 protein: ASSPIDSHNSPLH
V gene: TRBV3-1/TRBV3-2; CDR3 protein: ASSQTPLAGVSYEQY
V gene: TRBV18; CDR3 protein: ASSKDEGVVEQF
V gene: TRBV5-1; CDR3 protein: ASSVGTAEAF
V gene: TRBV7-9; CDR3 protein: ASSLGALKQGGHQPQH
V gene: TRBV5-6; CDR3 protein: ASSLGPPLAGVETQY
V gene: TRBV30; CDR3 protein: AWSARLGVSEQY
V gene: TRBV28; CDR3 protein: ASSTLAGVRETQY
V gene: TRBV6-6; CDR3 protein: ASSYAARGDTQY
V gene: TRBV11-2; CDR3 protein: ASSLGRASNEQF
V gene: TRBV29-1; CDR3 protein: SVWFPKSGVSGANVLT
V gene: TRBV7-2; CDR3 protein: ASSLDWTSGRSGELF
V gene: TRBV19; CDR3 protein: ASSTGPGTGLNTEAF
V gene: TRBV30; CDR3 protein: AWSDLQGGSPLH